This TCR beta chain was sequenced in a study of PD-L1 blockade in urothelial cancer. For the study at large: Between 0 and 3 prior chemotherapy regimens had been given to patients. At 6 weeks and at 3 weeks (second dose) after treatment start, blood was analyzed. Study observations and caveats: Durable-benefit patients expanded tumor-associated blood clones more at 3 weeks.

About this clone itself: As yet, its antigen is unknown.

Looked up from germline, CDR1 is SGDLS and CDR2 is YYNGEE. This CDR3 contains 16 residues. V dropped 4 bases and J dropped 1; count of bases not matched to a gene: 4. Profiling relied on immunoSEQ multiplex PCR, and the TCRdb table lists in-frame clones only, not all of them. The table records around 70,000 clones, less than 90% of them present only once. Source: PBMCs, taken around atezolizumab (anti-PD-L1) treatment. The clonotype comes from a man aged 70 or older with urothelial cancer. The chain couples TRBV9 to TRBJ1-5, with TRBD1 identical over 11 bases. The CDR3 DNA is TGTGCCAGCAGCCCCGGGACAGGGGGGAGCAATCAGCCCCAGCATTTT. It translates to CASSPGTGGSNQPQHF.